A single sample gave rise to the 21 T cell receptor beta chains below, sequenced in a study of blood T cell repertoires in COVID-19. Generated by immunoSEQ multiplex PCR, the TCRdb table keeps only in-frame clones and is missing some. The sample has approximately 180,000 clones, around 80% seen once. The sequencing sample was made of peripheral blood. These TCRs come from a woman between 65 and 79 years old with acute or convalescent COVID-19.

The J gene is TRBJ1-2, the V gene TRBV29-1; D may be TRBD1 (6 bases). The V end was cut by 3 bases, the J end by 8 bases, with 13 bases between. In germline, CDR1 is SQVTM, CDR2 ANQGSEA. The CDR3 is made up of 12 amino acids. This CDR3 reads CSVDLGGKGYTF. The CDR3 nucleotides are TGCAGCGTTGACCTTGGGGGCAAAGGCTACACCTTC.

V gene TRBV11-3 combines with J gene TRBJ1-1; no reliable D call. The V and J ends lost 4 bases and 1 base respectively, with 10 bases between them. The CDR3 consists of 14 residues. Germline CDR1 is SGHNT and CDR2 is YENEEA. CDR3 amino acids: CASSSPRGNTEAFF. DNA of the CDR3: TGTGCCAGCAGCTCCCCGAGAGGGAACACTGAAGCTTTCTTT.

This chain uses TRBV7-8 with TRBJ2-3, with D possibly TRBD2 on 6 matching bases. Germline V CDR1 and CDR2: SGHVS, FQNEAQ. The V and J ends lost 1 base and 3 bases respectively, with 8 bases between them. The CDR3 loop spans 14 amino acids. The CDR3 here is CASSLGAGTDTQYF. DNA for the CDR3: TGTGCCAGCAGCTTAGGGGCGGGGACAGATACGCAGTATTTT.

The rearrangement joins TRBV19 to TRBJ2-3; D gene unclear. This CDR3 has 12 residues. The germline CDR1 and CDR2 sequences are LNHDA and SQIVND (reference sequence). Trimming removed 6 bases at V and 7 bases at J, with 11 bases between. For the CDR3, the DNA is TGTGCCAGTAGCTCCTCACTTAATACGCAGTATTTT. It is translated as CASSSSLNTQYF.

The CDR3 sequence is CASSLGTVNTEAFF. The CDR3 DNA follows: TGCGCCAGCAGCTTGGGGACAGTGAACACTGAAGCTTTCTTT. V is TRBV5-1 and J is TRBJ1-1, with D possibly being TRBD1 (6 bases). V gave up 0 bases and J gave up 0 bases, with 6 bases separating them. This CDR3 contains 14 residues. Germline assignment: CDR1 SGHRS and CDR2 YFSETQ.

V usage is TRBV10-3 and J usage is TRBJ1-1; D is possibly TRBD1 (6 bases). Trimming stripped 8 bases from V and 0 bases from J, with 10 bases between. Germline V lookup: CDR1 ENHRY, CDR2 SYGVKD. This CDR3 comprises 13 residues. CDR3 sequence reads: CAIQQGLNTEAFF. The DNA of the CDR3 is TGTGCCATCCAACAGGGCCTGAACACTGAAGCTTTCTTT.

This chain uses TRBV5-1 with TRBJ1-3; 9 nucleotides match TRBD1. The CDR3 is 17 amino acids. The germline gives CDR1 SGHRS, CDR2 YFSETQ. Trimming removed 5 bases from V and 0 bases from J; junction bases left unmatched: 9. The CDR3 DNA sequence: TGCGCCAGCAGTCCAGGACAGGGGACCTTCTCTGGAAACACCATATATTTT. This translates into CASSPGQGTFSGNTIYF.

The V and J genes are TRBV5-4 and TRBJ2-2, with TRBD1 matching 7 bases. Losses at the gene ends were 0 bases for V and 3 bases for J; bases not matched to a gene: 2. In germline, CDR1 is SGHNT, CDR2 YYREEE (reference sequence). The CDR3 is made up of 15 amino acids. The DNA for the CDR3 is TGTGCCAGCAGCTTGGAGGGACAGTACACCGGGGAGCTGTTTTTT. Residues: CASSLEGQYTGELFF.

This sequence joins TRBV6-5 and TRBJ2-2; D remains ambiguous. Trimming took off 2 bases at V and 0 bases at J, with 10 bases between the two ends. Germline V gene lookup returns CDR1 MNHEY and CDR2 SVGAGI. This CDR3 contains 16 residues. CDR3 sequence reads: CASSYEAVTNTGELFF. The CDR3 nucleotides read TGTGCCAGCAGTTACGAGGCAGTTACGAACACCGGGGAGCTGTTTTTT.

V is TRBV19 and J is TRBJ1-6; 7 bases fit TRBD1. Germline-derived CDR1 and CDR2 are LNHDA and SQIVND (reference sequence). Trimming cost V 4 bases and J 1 base; bases outside gene matches: 7. The CDR3 sequence is 17 residues long. CDR3 region: CASSTLQGKSYNSPLHF. The DNA for the CDR3 is TGTGCCAGTAGTACTCTACAGGGGAAATCCTATAATTCACCCCTCCACTTT.

The V call is TRBV21-1, the J call TRBJ2-5; TRBD2, the table's D call, was not compared with the DNA. TRBV21-1 is reported as a pseudogene. The CDR3 has 22 residues. CDR3 bases: TGTGCCAGCAGCAACTCGACCACGGGACAGACTTTTAGTAGCGGGACACAAGAGACCCAGTACTTC. As protein: CASSNSTTGQTFSSGTQETQYF.

This clone was seen more than once but under ten times. The chain couples TRBV2 to TRBJ1-5; weak D call: TRBD1 (5 bases). From germline, CDR1 is SNHLY and CDR2 FYNNEI. Trimming removed 9 bases from V and 6 bases from J, with 15 bases in between. The CDR3 has 13 amino acids. In DNA form, the CDR3 reads TGTGCCAGTGGGGGGGAGGAGGCTCAGCCCCAGCATTTT. Translating gives CASGGEEAQPQHF.

Here the CDR3 DNA reads TGTGCCAGCAGCTTGAACCCCTCGGTCGGGGAGCTGTTTTTT. As protein: CASSLNPSVGELFF. The chain has TRBV7-2 and TRBJ2-2; no clear D gene. CDR3 length: 14 residues. Trimming pared 3 bases from V and 7 bases from J, leaving 12 bases between. The germline V gene has CDR1 SGHTA and CDR2 FQGNSA.

This clone was seen only a few times. This chain connects TRBV9 to TRBJ2-1; D perhaps matches TRBD1 (6 bases). The germline gives CDR1 SGDLS, CDR2 YYNGEE. V was trimmed by 4 bases and J by 9 bases, leaving 14 bases between them. This CDR3 is built from 13 residues. DNA for the CDR3: TGTGCCAGCAGCCCCCGCCTAGGGGGTGAGCAGTTCTTC. Its protein product is CASSPRLGGEQFF.

The genes are TRBV28 and TRBJ2-2; 7 bases match TRBD2. Germline CDR1 MDHEN, CDR2 SYDVKM. The CDR3 has 15 residues. The ends lost 3 bases at V and 1 base at J; junction bases unmatched: 2. DNA of the CDR3: TGTGCCAGCAGTTTGGCGGGGGTGAACACCGGGGAGCTGTTTTTT. Protein product: CASSLAGVNTGELFF.

The V call is TRBV4-1, the J call TRBJ2-5; maybe TRBD1 (7 bases). The CDR3 contains 16 residues. CDR1 is MGHRA and CDR2 is YSYEKL in the germline V gene. Trimming removed 3 bases from V and 0 bases from J, with 14 bases in between. The CDR3 sequence is CASSHLRGTDQETQYF. CDR3 bases: TGCGCCAGCAGCCACTTACGCGGGACAGACCAAGAGACCCAGTACTTC.

The chain couples TRBV19 to TRBJ2-7; TRBD1 might be the D (5 bases). V lost 4 bases, J lost 6 bases, and 16 bases lay in between. The CDR3 is 14 amino acids. Germline values: CDR1 LNHDA, CDR2 SQIVND (reference sequence). This CDR3 reads CASSTDRFLGEQYF. The DNA for the CDR3 is TGTGCCAGTAGTACTGACAGATTTCTAGGCGAGCAGTACTTC.

Only one count was recorded for this clone. V and J are TRBV7-2 and TRBJ1-1, with 12 nucleotides matching TRBD1. Trimming cost V 5 bases and J 7 bases; bases outside gene matches: 8. The CDR3 sequence is 15 residues long. In germline, CDR1 is SGHTA, CDR2 FQGNSA. CDR3 protein: CASSPRDRGRGEAFF. CDR3 DNA sequence: TGTGCCAGCAGCCCACGGGACAGGGGGCGAGGTGAAGCTTTCTTT.

This clone has a single count. This chain uses TRBV6-2 or TRBV6-3 with TRBJ2-6; TRBD2 agrees at 11 bases. Germline CDR1 is MNHEY and CDR2 is SVGEGT. After removal of 5 bases from V and 2 bases from J, the junction contained 2 bases not matched to a gene. The CDR3 is 16 residues long. CDR3 sequence: CASSPLAGAGANVLTF. Written as DNA, the CDR3 is TGTGCCAGCAGTCCACTAGCGGGAGCTGGGGCCAACGTCCTGACTTTC.

The chain is built from TRBV30 and TRBJ1-6; D might be TRBD1 (5 bases). CDR1 is GTSNPN, CDR2 SVGIG, per germline (reference sequence). Trimming removed 2 bases from V and 3 bases from J, with 11 bases in between. This CDR3 is 15 amino acids long. CDR3 bases: TGTGCCTGGAGTCCCGACGGGGGCTATAATTCACCCCTCCACTTT. It codes for CAWSPDGGYNSPLHF.

The V and J genes are TRBV4-1 and TRBJ2-5, with 9 positions matching TRBD1. Trimming removed 1 base from V and 2 bases from J; junction bases left unmatched: 2. Germline V CDR1 and CDR2: MGHRA, YSYEKL. The CDR3 contains 15 residues. The CDR3 is CASSQAGTGQETQYF. In nucleotides, the CDR3 is TGCGCCAGCAGCCAAGCCGGGACAGGGCAAGAGACCCAGTACTTC.